These 6 T cell receptor beta chains originate from one sample sequenced in a study of cytomegalovirus exposure and HLA in healthy donors. Only in-frame clones appear in the TCRdb table, and some are missing; sequencing was by immunoSEQ multiplex PCR. Here the sample spans approximately 190,000 clones, approximately 84% being singletons. Sequencing was performed on PBMCs. Receptor source: a man aged 18 to 30 in good health and CMV-seropositive.

The chain couples TRBV27 to TRBJ2-1, with D possibly matching TRBD1 (5 bases). V lost 4 bases and J 15 bases, leaving 16 bases between the germline ends. This CDR3 spans 12 amino acids. Looked up from germline, CDR1 is MNHEY and CDR2 is SMNVEV (reference sequence). CDR3 sequence (DNA): TGTGCCAGCAGTTCCCGCACAGGTTTAATGTTCTTC. Amino acids: CASSSRTGLMFF.

The chain couples TRBV25-1 to TRBJ2-7, with D possibly being TRBD1 (6 bases). Germline assignment: CDR1 MGHDK and CDR2 SYGVNS. The CDR3 is 12 residues long. V was pared by 3 bases and J by 5 bases, with 8 bases between. The CDR3 is CASSEYRDEQYF. The CDR3 DNA reads as TGTGCCAGCAGTGAGTACAGGGACGAGCAGTACTTC.

This clone was recorded a few times. This chain uses TRBV20-1 with TRBJ1-1; TRBD1 might be the D (5 bases). V dropped 6 bases and J dropped 1 base, with 6 bases sitting between them. This CDR3 contains 11 residues. Per the germline V gene, CDR1 is DFQATT and CDR2 is SNEGSKA (reference sequence). CDR3 sequence: CSAQGNTEAFF. The CDR3 region has the DNA TGCAGTGCGCAGGGGAACACTGAAGCTTTCTTT.

The chain combines TRBV28 with TRBJ2-2; a possible D gene is TRBD2 (6 bases). The V gene's germline CDR1 is MDHEN and CDR2 SYDVKM. Trimming removed 5 bases from V and 5 bases from J, with 21 bases in between. There are 17 residues in the CDR3. CDR3 DNA: TGTGCCAGCAGTCCCCAGGACTACACCCAATCGACCGGGGAGCTGTTTTTT. Amino acid sequence: CASSPQDYTQSTGELFF.

The chain couples TRBV6-5 to TRBJ2-7, with 14 bases fitting TRBD2. The CDR3 covers 14 residues. The V gene end was trimmed by 2 bases and the J gene end by 11 bases; junction bases not matched to a gene: 5. CDR1 is MNHEY, CDR2 SVGAGI, per germline. The DNA of the CDR3 is TGTGCCAGCAGTTACCCGGGACTAGCGGGAGCAAAGTACTTC. This sequence encodes CASSYPGLAGAKYF.

The chain combines TRBV28 with TRBJ2-6; no reliable D call. The V gene's germline CDR1 is MDHEN and CDR2 SYDVKM. The CDR3 is made up of 16 amino acids. Trimming took off 5 bases at V and 2 bases at J, with 13 bases between the two ends. This chain's CDR3 is CASSPLPVAGANVLTF. Written as DNA, the CDR3 is TGTGCCAGCAGTCCTCTCCCAGTTGCTGGGGCCAACGTCCTGACTTTC.